A single sample gave rise to the 10 T cell receptor beta chains below, sequenced in a study of blood T cell repertoires in COVID-19. Clones were read by immunoSEQ multiplex PCR, and TCRdb kept only the in-frame ones, dropping some. Here the sample spans more than 150,000 clones, roughly 86% being singletons. Source material: peripheral blood. The receptors come from a man aged 18 to 35 with acute or convalescent COVID-19.

This chain connects TRBV11-2 to TRBJ1-4, with D uncertain. Germline V gene lookup returns CDR1 SGHAT and CDR2 FQNNGV. Trimming took off 1 base at V and 5 bases at J, with 8 bases between the two ends. The CDR3 contains 14 residues. The CDR3 sequence: CASSLGALNEKLFF. CDR3 nucleotides: TGTGCCAGCAGCTTAGGGGCCCTGAATGAAAAACTGTTTTTT. Drawing the rest from reference TRBV11-2 and TRBJ1-4, the complete variable domain is EAGVAQSPRYKIIEKRQSVAFWCNPISGHATLYWYQQILGQGPKLLIQFQNNGVVDDSQLPKDRFSAERLKGVDSTLKIQPAKLEDSAVYLCASSLGALNEKLFFGSGTQLSVL.

The rearrangement joins TRBV5-1 to TRBJ2-7; 13 positions match TRBD2. With V trimmed by 4 bases and J by 0 bases, 4 bases remained unmatched. This CDR3 region has 16 residues. Germline V gene sequence: CDR1 SGHRS, CDR2 YFSETQ. DNA for the CDR3: TGCGCCAGCAGCCCGGGACTAGCGGGGACCTCCTACGAGCAGTACTTC. Protein product: CASSPGLAGTSYEQYF.

J is TRBJ2-5 and V is TRBV13; 10 positions match TRBD2. Per germline, CDR1 PRHDT and CDR2 FYEKMQ (reference sequence). V dropped 0 bases and J dropped 4; count of bases not matched to a gene: 8. The CDR3 spans 17 residues. The CDR3 here is CASSLGEASGGRETQYF. DNA of the CDR3: TGTGCCAGCAGCTTAGGCGAGGCTAGCGGGGGCCGAGAGACCCAGTACTTC.

The chain carries TRBV25-1 and TRBJ2-3, with 8 bases fitting TRBD1. With 4 bases clipped from V and 4 bases from J, the junction kept 7 bases outside the gene matches. Germline V CDR1 and CDR2: MGHDK, SYGVNS. The CDR3 contains 15 residues. DNA for the CDR3: TGTGCCAGCAGTGCCCGGACAGGGCGGGCAGATACGCAGTATTTT. It specifies CASSARTGRADTQYF.

The chain recombines TRBV18 with TRBJ1-4; no clear D. Trimming took 5 bases from V and 3 from J, leaving 7 bases between them. The CDR3 is made up of 13 amino acids. Germline CDR1 is KGHSH and CDR2 is LQKENI. CDR3 in DNA: TGTGCCAGCTCAAAACAGCCTAATGAAAAACTGTTTTTT. Its protein product is CASSKQPNEKLFF.

The V gene is TRBV7-2, the J gene TRBJ1-2, with 7 bases fitting TRBD1. CDR1 SGHTA and CDR2 FQGNSA come from the germline V gene. The CDR3 loop spans 14 amino acids. Unmatched junction bases numbered 2, after V lost 2 bases and J lost 2 bases. The CDR3 DNA sequence: TGTGCCAGCAGCTTATCACAGGGGAACTATGGCTACACCTTC. Residues: CASSLSQGNYGYTF.

This chain connects TRBV7-9 to TRBJ1-1; 8 bases agree with TRBD1. The CDR3 is 18 amino acids. The trim removed 4 bases at V and 1 base at J, leaving 14 bases unmatched. From germline, CDR1 is SEHNR and CDR2 FQNEAQ (reference sequence). CDR3 region: CASSWPGGSPYQNTEAFF. The CDR3 DNA reads TGTGCCAGCAGCTGGCCAGGGGGCTCTCCATACCAGAACACTGAAGCTTTCTTT. Full variable domain (outside the CDR3, taken from reference TRBV7-9 and TRBJ1-1): DTGVSQNPRHKITKRGQNVTFRCDPISEHNRLYWYRQTLGQGPEFLTYFQNEAQLEKSRLLSDRFSAERPKGSFSTLEIQRTEQGDSAMYLCASSWPGGSPYQNTEAFFGQGTRLTVV.

The chain recombines TRBV7-3 with TRBJ2-2, with 9 bases fitting TRBD2. CDR3 size: 15 residues. The V segment lost 3 bases and the J segment 6 bases; nucleotides outside the gene matches: 5. Germline V CDR1 and CDR2: SGHTA, FQGTGA. The CDR3 DNA reads as TGTGCCAGCAGCTTCGCGGGGGGGCAATCCGGGGAGCTGTTTTTT. This sequence encodes CASSFAGGQSGELFF.

J is TRBJ1-1 and V is TRBV28; TRBD1 agrees at 7 bases. V dropped 6 bases and J dropped 1; count of bases not matched to a gene: 14. The length of the CDR3 is 17 residues. CDR1 is MDHEN, CDR2 SYDVKM, per germline. Here the CDR3 DNA reads TGTGCCAGCAGATGGAGGGGGCTACCTCGACCGAACACTGAAGCTTTCTTT. It specifies CASRWRGLPRPNTEAFF.

V is TRBV19 and J is TRBJ1-6; 7 positions agree with TRBD1. CDR1 LNHDA and CDR2 SQIVND come from the germline V gene (reference sequence). The ends lost 8 bases at V and 7 bases at J; junction bases unmatched: 8. The CDR3 spans 14 residues. CDR3 loop: CASRTGTVNSPLHF. The CDR3 DNA is TGTGCCAGTCGTACAGGGACAGTAAATTCACCCCTCCACTTT.